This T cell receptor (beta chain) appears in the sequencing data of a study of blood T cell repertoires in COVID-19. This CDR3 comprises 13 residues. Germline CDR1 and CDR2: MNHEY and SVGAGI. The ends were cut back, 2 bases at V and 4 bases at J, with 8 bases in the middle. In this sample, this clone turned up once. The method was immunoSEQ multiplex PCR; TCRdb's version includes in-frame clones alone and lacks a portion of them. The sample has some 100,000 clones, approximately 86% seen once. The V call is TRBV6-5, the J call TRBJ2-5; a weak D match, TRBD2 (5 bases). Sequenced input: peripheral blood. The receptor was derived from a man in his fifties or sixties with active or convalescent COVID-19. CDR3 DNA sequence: TGTGCCAGCAGTTACAGCACTAGAGAGACCCAGTACTTC. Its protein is CASSYSTRETQYF.